Presented here are 9 T cell receptor beta chains from one specimen sequenced in a study of T cells in localized non-small cell lung cancer (TCRdb year 2020). Libraries came from the immunoSEQ multiplex PCR assay. TCRdb holds this immuneACCESS table with in-frame rearrangements only. Some clones are missing; in checked studies, unresolved V genes explain under half, and the rest has no known cause. The sample table lists approximately 35,000 clones, approximately 90% of them with a count of one. About 11% of the sample lies in the top ten. Sequencing was performed on peripheral blood mononuclear cells, taken before any cancer treatment. The receptors derive from a female donor aged 60 or older with stage II lung adenocarcinoma.

The J gene is TRBJ2-7, the V gene TRBV2; D is perhaps TRBD1 (6 bases). CDR3 size: 13 residues. The V gene lost 7 bases and the J gene lost 2 bases, with 12 bases spanning the gap. The germline V gene has CDR1 SNHLY and CDR2 FYNNEI. This CDR3 is CASTGGLTYEQYF. DNA of the CDR3: TGTGCCAGCACTGGGGGCCTAACCTACGAGCAGTACTTC.

V is TRBV29-1 and J is TRBJ2-1, with 8 bases lining up with TRBD1. This CDR3 region has 15 residues. The V segment lost 4 bases and the J segment 1 base; nucleotides outside the gene matches: 6. Germline V gene data show CDR1 as SQVTM and CDR2 as ANQGSEA. As DNA, the CDR3 is TGCAGCGTTGCGGGCAGGGGGCAATCCTACAATGAGCAGTTCTTC. Translating gives CSVAGRGQSYNEQFF.

The chain couples TRBV9 to TRBJ2-3, with 9 bases that match TRBD2. The CDR3 is 15 residues long. CDR1 and CDR2 from the germline V gene are SGDLS and YYNGEE. V dropped 3 bases and J dropped 2; count of bases not matched to a gene: 4. CDR3 in amino acids: CASSGGGGNTDTQYF. The CDR3 coding sequence is TGTGCCAGCAGCGGCGGGGGGGGCAACACAGATACGCAGTATTTT.

The rearrangement uses TRBV7-7 and TRBJ2-5, with D possibly matching TRBD1 (6 bases). Germline V gene data show CDR1 as SSHAT and CDR2 as FNYEAQ (reference sequence). CDR3 length: 15 amino acids. With 2 bases removed from V and 1 base from J, the gap between germline ends came to 11 bases. CDR3 residues: CASSLLQGSQETQYF. In DNA form, the CDR3 reads TGTGCCAGCAGCTTACTTCAGGGGTCCCAAGAGACCCAGTACTTC.

The chain has TRBV5-1 and TRBJ2-3; 9 bases are a match to TRBD2. Germline lookup yields CDR1 SGHRS and CDR2 YFSETQ. This CDR3 has 15 residues. V lost 1 base, J lost 1 base, and 1 base stayed unmatched. As DNA, the CDR3 is TGCGCCAGCAGCTTGCAGCGGGGGGGCACAGATACGCAGTATTTT. Encoded protein: CASSLQRGGTDTQYF.

The chain links TRBV2 to TRBJ2-7; TRBD1 aligns across 8 bases. Germline V gives CDR1 SNHLY, CDR2 FYNNEI. J lost 3 bases, V lost 9 bases, and 10 bases had no gene match. The CDR3 runs 14 residues. The CDR3 loop reads CASSGQGFFYEQYF. CDR3 nucleotides: TGTGCCAGTTCCGGACAGGGATTTTTCTACGAGCAGTACTTC.

The V and J genes are TRBV11-3 and TRBJ2-2; D is ambiguous. This CDR3 is built from 13 residues. Germline assignment: CDR1 SGHNT and CDR2 YENEEA. Trimming left V 5 bases short and J 4 bases short, with 8 bases between. CDR3 in DNA: TGTGCCAGCAGCCTTCGTGGCACCGGGGAGCTGTTTTTT. It encodes CASSLRGTGELFF. Variable domain in full (rest from reference TRBV11-3 and TRBJ2-2): EAGVVQSPRYKIIEKKQPVAFWCNPISGHNTLYWYLQNLGQGPELLIRYENEEAVDDSQLPKDRFSAERLKGVDSTLKIQPAELGDSAVYLCASSLRGTGELFFGEGSRLTVL.

The chain links TRBV5-1 to TRBJ1-3; the match to TRBD1 covers 7 bases. This CDR3 comprises 17 residues. The germline V gene has CDR1 SGHRS and CDR2 YFSETQ. Trimming cost V 0 bases and J 0 bases; bases outside gene matches: 6. The CDR3 here is CASSLGGTDLSGNTIYF. DNA of the CDR3: TGCGCCAGCAGCTTGGGGGGGACAGATCTCTCTGGAAACACCATATATTTT.

Remarks on this clone: At one of its ends the junction is not consistent with the germline gene, which may arise from a read error. The chain employs TRBV4-3 and TRBJ2-7, with D uncertain. There are 15 residues in the CDR3. Germline V gene lookup returns CDR1 LGHNA and CDR2 YSLEER. This CDR3 is CASSQDPVFSNEQYF. CDR3 in DNA: TGCGCCAGCAGCCAAGATCCCGTATTCTCCAACGAGCAGTACTTC.